This TCR beta chain was sequenced during a study of post-analysis software for immune sequencing data. Study at large: Multiple sclerosis in the patients followed relapsing-remitting, secondary progressive and progressive-relapsing courses.

Incorporated into the TCR beta cDNA libraries were unique molecular identifiers, which served to reduce PCR and sequencing biases. With roughly 1 to 10 million T cells as the source, roughly 0.5 million cDNA molecules resulted. Via MiXCR, TCRdb re-called the PCR reads, giving one row per CDR3 protein. The sample contains about 430,000 distinct CDR3 sequences, about 39% of which appear only once. With respect to this clonotype: The antigen is undetermined.

Findings and limits, study-wide: Compared with controls, patients had more of 4 to 6 TRBV segments, including TRBV5-6, TRBV5-1 and TRBV20-1. Same-batch preparations were strongly co-clustered by F measure.

Germline CDR1 reads SGHKS; CDR2 reads YYEKEE (reference sequence). V lost 4 bases to trimming and J lost 1 base, with 10 bases between them. The CDR3 loop spans 14 amino acids. The genes are TRBV5-5 and TRBJ2-3, with D perhaps matching TRBD1 or TRBD2 (5 bases each). This sequence was found in a girl aged 2 to 10 with multiple sclerosis. The sequenced material came from blood. The CDR3 bases are TGTGCCAGCAGCAATGGGGGACGCACAGATACGCAGTATTTT. Protein product: CASSNGGRTDTQYF. The whole variable domain, filled in from reference TRBV5-5 and TRBJ2-3, reads DAGVTQSPTHLIKTRGQQVTLRCSPISGHKSVSWYQQVLGQGPQFIFQYYEKEERGRGNFPDRFSARQFPNYSSELNVNALLLGDSALYLCASSNGGRTDTQYFGPGTRLTVL.